Below, 28 T cell receptor beta chains from the same sample are listed, as sequenced in a study of CD8+ T cells in alopecia areata. Extraction of RNA preceded its reverse transcription into cDNA, which served as the sequencing template. The data were produced by immunoSEQ multiplex PCR, yet TCRdb's version contains in-frame clones alone and is incomplete. This sample yields 150,000 or so clones, of which roughly 86% are seen a single time; 13% belongs to the top ten. The treatment is: oral pan-JAK inhibitor, 5-10 mg twice daily. The sample was CD8+ T cells sorted from blood, taken at week 4, from a patient treated with tofacitinib. These receptors originate from a human donor with alopecia areata.

This clone was seen only once. The chain recombines TRBV27 with TRBJ2-1; a possible D gene is TRBD1 (6 bases). In germline, CDR1 is MNHEY, CDR2 SMNVEV (reference sequence). V lost 8 bases and J 8 bases, leaving 13 bases between the germline ends. The length of the CDR3 is 12 residues. The CDR3, as DNA: TGTGCCAGCGGGGCCAGGGGAGATGAGCAGTTCTTC. As protein: CASGARGDEQFF.

This clone appeared once. The chain carries TRBV5-1 and TRBJ2-7; D ambiguous. This CDR3 has 15 residues. V shed 0 bases and J shed 2 bases, with 12 bases lying between them. Germline V gives CDR1 SGHRS, CDR2 YFSETQ. This CDR3 reads CASSLEGFPTYEQYF. CDR3 DNA sequence: TGCGCCAGCAGCTTGGAGGGCTTCCCTACCTACGAGCAGTACTTC.

CDR3 bases: TGTGCCAGCAGCCTCCTTTATGGGTTGGACACTGAAGCTTTCTTT. It specifies CASSLLYGLDTEAFF. The rearrangement joins TRBV7-9 to TRBJ1-1; D is undetermined. The germline CDR1 and CDR2 sequences are SEHNR and FQNEAQ (reference sequence). The CDR3 contains 15 residues. The V and J ends lost 5 bases and 3 bases respectively, with 16 bases between them.

The V and J genes are TRBV30 and TRBJ1-1; D is unresolved. Trimming shortened V by 3 bases and J by 1 base, and 21 bases separated the two germline ends. The CDR3 totals 17 residues. In germline, CDR1 is GTSNPN, CDR2 SVGIG (reference sequence). The CDR3 DNA follows: TGTGCCTGGAGCCGCCTAGGCAATTTCGAAGCGAACACTGAAGCTTTCTTT. Encoded protein: CAWSRLGNFEANTEAFF.

This clone has only one observation. This chain connects TRBV5-1 to TRBJ2-7; D is uncertain. The CDR3 length is 13 residues. Germline-derived CDR1 and CDR2 are SGHRS and YFSETQ. With 7 bases removed from V and 0 bases from J, the gap between germline ends came to 11 bases. CDR3 DNA sequence: TGCGCCAGCGTGGCCCCTTACTCCTACGAGCAGTACTTC. This sequence encodes CASVAPYSYEQYF.

This clone was counted a single time. The chain is built from TRBV30 and TRBJ1-2, with 7 bases fitting TRBD1. The CDR3 runs 14 residues. Germline values: CDR1 GTSNPN, CDR2 SVGIG (reference sequence). The V gene end was trimmed by 7 bases and the J gene end by 5 bases; junction bases not matched to a gene: 13. DNA of the CDR3: TGTGCCTCCTCGGACAGGCCAACTTCGTATGGCTACACCTTC. Translated, it gives CASSDRPTSYGYTF.

The rearrangement links TRBV7-9 to TRBJ2-1; no clear D. The CDR3 is made up of 12 amino acids. V was pared by 3 bases and J by 8 bases, with 8 bases between. Germline V gives CDR1 SEHNR, CDR2 FQNEAQ (reference sequence). DNA for the CDR3: TGTGCCAGCAGCTTTAATTCCCATGAGCAGTTCTTC. This gives the protein CASSFNSHEQFF.

Only a few counts were recorded for this clone. This sequence joins TRBV29-1 and TRBJ2-2, with unresolved D. The CDR3 totals 15 residues. Looked up from germline, CDR1 is SQVTM and CDR2 is ANQGSEA. Trimming removed 0 bases from V and 2 bases from J, with 10 bases in between. CDR3 in amino acids: CSVEELDGNTGELFF. The CDR3 coding sequence is TGCAGCGTTGAAGAATTGGACGGAAACACCGGGGAGCTGTTTTTT.

The rearrangement joins TRBV5-4 to TRBJ1-1, with D tentatively TRBD1 (6 bases). The V end was cut by 2 bases, the J end by 7 bases, with 18 bases between. Germline V gives CDR1 SGHNT, CDR2 YYREEE (reference sequence). CDR3 length: 15 residues. The CDR3 reads CASSFSPGGRNEAFF. The CDR3 nucleotides are TGTGCCAGCAGCTTCTCCCCCGGGGGCAGGAATGAAGCTTTCTTT.

The chain combines TRBV2 with TRBJ2-3; D may be TRBD2 (5 bases). The CDR3 spans 15 residues. V dropped 0 bases and J dropped 0 bases, with 7 bases sitting between them. The germline V gene encodes CDR1 SNHLY and CDR2 FYNNEI. CDR3 residues: CASSEAWTSTDTQYF. CDR3 sequence (DNA): TGTGCCAGCAGTGAAGCGTGGACTAGCACAGATACGCAGTATTTT.

The rearrangement joins TRBV19 to TRBJ2-1; D is ambiguous. Between the trimmed V and J ends, which lost 6 bases and 8 bases, there was a span of 17 bases. Germline assignment: CDR1 LNHDA and CDR2 SQIVND (reference sequence). The CDR3 extends over 14 amino acids. The CDR3 protein is CASSPSGLSDEQFF. The CDR3 DNA is TGTGCCAGTAGCCCCTCGGGTCTTTCCGATGAGCAGTTCTTC. The full variable domain, rest sourced from reference TRBV19 and TRBJ2-1, is DGGITQSPKYLFRKEGQNVTLSCEQNLNHDAMYWYRQDPGQGLRLIYYSQIVNDFQKGDIAEGYSVSREKKESFPLTVTSAQKNPTAFYLCASSPSGLSDEQFFGPGTRLTVL.

V is TRBV30 and J is TRBJ2-5; 13 nucleotides agree with TRBD2. The CDR3 length is 13 residues. Per germline, CDR1 GTSNPN and CDR2 SVGIG (reference sequence). The V segment lost 8 bases and the J segment 5 bases; nucleotides outside the gene matches: 5. CDR3 coding DNA: TGTGCCGGACTAGCGGGAGATCTGGAGACCCAGTACTTC. This encodes CAGLAGDLETQYF. The full variable domain, completed using reference TRBV30 and TRBJ2-5, is SQTIHQWPATLVQPVGSPLSLECTVEGTSNPNLYWYRQAAGRGLQLLFYSVGIGQISSEVPQNLSASRPQDRQFILSSKKLLLSDSGFYLCAGLAGDLETQYFGPGTRLLVL.

The rearrangement uses TRBV4-1 and TRBJ2-3, with D possibly called TRBD1 or TRBD2 (5 bases each). The CDR3 contains 15 residues. Germline CDR1 MGHRA, CDR2 YSYEKL. Trimming took 4 bases from V and 0 from J, leaving 11 bases between them. The CDR3 nucleotides read TGCGCCAGCAGCCCCAGAGGGGAGAGCACAGATACGCAGTATTTT. It translates to CASSPRGESTDTQYF.

The V call is TRBV30, the J call TRBJ2-3, with TRBD2 matching 9 bases. This CDR3 has 12 amino acids. After removal of 7 bases from V and 2 bases from J, the junction contained 1 base not matched to a gene. The germline CDR1 and CDR2 sequences are GTSNPN and SVGIG (reference sequence). The CDR3 protein is CASSGDTDTQYF. CDR3 in DNA: TGTGCCTCTAGCGGGGACACAGATACGCAGTATTTT.

A single count supports this clone. The rearrangement links TRBV14 to TRBJ2-7; weak D call: TRBD2 (6 bases). Germline CDR1 SGHDN, CDR2 FVKESK. V dropped 4 bases and J dropped 4 bases, with 14 bases sitting between them. This CDR3 has 14 residues. CDR3: CASSLTGDGYEQYF. CDR3 sequence (DNA): TGTGCCAGCAGCCTTACGGGGGACGGTTACGAGCAGTACTTC. The full variable domain, completed using reference TRBV14 and TRBJ2-7, is EAGVTQFPSHSVIEKGQTVTLRCDPISGHDNLYWYRRVMGKEIKFLLHFVKESKQDESGMPNNRFLAERTGGTYSTLKVQPAELEDSGVYFCASSLTGDGYEQYFGPGTRLTVT.

V is TRBV9 and J is TRBJ1-1; a weak D match, TRBD1 (5 bases). The V end lost 3 bases, the J end lost 5 bases, and 11 bases lay between the germline ends. Per the germline V gene, CDR1 is SGDLS and CDR2 is YYNGEE. There are 13 residues in the CDR3. The CDR3 here is CASSGKGLTEAFF. The DNA for the CDR3 is TGTGCCAGCAGCGGAAAGGGGCTGACTGAAGCTTTCTTT.

This chain joins TRBV14 and TRBJ2-7; the D gene could be TRBD1 or TRBD2 (5 bases each). V lost 1 base, J lost 4 bases, and 11 bases lay in between. The CDR3 length is 14 residues. CDR1 and CDR2 (germline): SGHDN, FVKESK. The CDR3 is CASSQVGTPYEQYF. CDR3 nucleotides: TGTGCCAGCAGCCAAGTTGGGACCCCGTACGAGCAGTACTTC.

The chain is built from TRBV4-1 and TRBJ1-1; D not resolved. This CDR3 spans 15 amino acids. V lost 1 base and J lost 4, with 13 bases in between. Germline lookup yields CDR1 MGHRA and CDR2 YSYEKL. The CDR3 DNA reads TGCGCCAGCAGCCAAGTCTCTGACGGAGGCACTGAAGCTTTCTTT. It codes for CASSQVSDGGTEAFF.

The chain couples TRBV27 to TRBJ2-2; tentatively, D is TRBD2 (5 bases). Germline V gene sequence: CDR1 MNHEY, CDR2 SMNVEV (reference sequence). The CDR3 is 13 amino acids. V was pared by 5 bases and J by 8 bases, with 12 bases between. As DNA, the CDR3 is TGTGCCAGCAGTCCTCTCAGAGGGGGGGAGCTGTTTTTT. Translating gives CASSPLRGGELFF.

The V call is TRBV4-1, the J call TRBJ2-7; TRBD2 matches at 9 bases. Germline V gene lookup returns CDR1 MGHRA and CDR2 YSYEKL. Losses at the gene ends were 3 bases for V and 3 bases for J; bases not matched to a gene: 6. The CDR3 runs to 15 residues. The CDR3 protein is CASSQVAGDGYEQYF. The CDR3 coding sequence is TGCGCCAGCAGCCAGGTAGCGGGAGATGGCTACGAGCAGTACTTC.

V usage is TRBV29-1 and J usage is TRBJ2-7; weak D call: TRBD1 (6 bases). The CDR3 is 12 amino acids. The germline V gene has CDR1 SQVTM and CDR2 ANQGSEA. With 6 bases removed from V and 3 bases from J, the gap between germline ends came to 12 bases. CDR3 nucleotide sequence: TGCAGCGTCGCGACAGGAGACTACGAGCAGTACTTC. Translation: CSVATGDYEQYF.

The chain has TRBV29-1 and TRBJ1-2, with 7 bases lining up with TRBD1. Trimming took 3 bases from V and 8 from J; bases not matched to a gene: 15. Germline V lookup: CDR1 SQVTM, CDR2 ANQGSEA. This CDR3 region has 15 residues. CDR3 region: CSVDPGWEGGRGYTF. DNA for the CDR3: TGCAGCGTTGACCCGGGCTGGGAAGGGGGCAGGGGCTACACCTTC. Looking up the rest from reference TRBV29-1 and TRBJ1-2 gives the full variable domain: SAVISQKPSRDICQRGTSLTIQCQVDSQVTMMFWYRQQPGQSLTLIATANQGSEATYESGFVIDKFPISRPNLTFSTLTVSNMSPEDSSIYLCSVDPGWEGGRGYTFGSGTRLTVV.

This sequence joins TRBV4-1 and TRBJ1-2; D not resolved. Deletions cut 0 bases from V and 6 bases from J, with 8 bases between. CDR1 MGHRA and CDR2 YSYEKL come from the germline V gene. CDR3 length equals 13 residues. In DNA form, the CDR3 reads TGCGCCAGCAGCCAAGATTTGGTGAATGGCTACACCTTC. The encoded protein is CASSQDLVNGYTF.

This clone is a singleton in its sample. As DNA, the CDR3 is TGTGCCAGCAGTGGTTGGGGGACAGGGGTTAGCAATCAGCCCCAGCATTTT. It codes for CASSGWGTGVSNQPQHF. The chain employs TRBV2 and TRBJ1-5; 10 bases are a match to TRBD1. V shed 4 bases and J 0 bases; nucleotides not matched to a gene: 6. Germline assignment: CDR1 SNHLY and CDR2 FYNNEI. The CDR3 is made up of 17 amino acids.

Concerning this clone itself: Other DNA sequences in this specimen translate into the identical CDR3. The rearrangement uses TRBV29-1 and TRBJ1-1; D gene unclear. V dropped 2 bases and J dropped 1 base, with 5 bases sitting between them. The CDR3 loop spans 12 amino acids. Looked up from germline, CDR1 is SQVTM and CDR2 is ANQGSEA. The CDR3 sequence is CSVETENTEAFF. CDR3 sequence (DNA): TGCAGCGTTGAAACAGAGAACACTGAAGCTTTCTTT.

The V and J genes are TRBV5-1 and TRBJ2-4; no firm D call. The CDR3 spans 15 residues. Germline-derived CDR1 and CDR2 are SGHRS and YFSETQ. With 3 bases removed from V and 0 bases from J, the gap between germline ends came to 10 bases. The chain's CDR3 is CASSSSLIAKNIQYF. CDR3 DNA sequence: TGCGCCAGCAGCTCATCACTCATAGCCAAAAACATTCAGTACTTC.

This chain uses TRBV5-6 with TRBJ2-7; D perhaps matches TRBD1 (6 bases). In germline, CDR1 is SGHDT, CDR2 YYEEEE. CDR3 length: 14 residues. Trimming removed 3 bases from V and 2 bases from J, with 12 bases in between. CDR3 protein: CASSSTGFPYEQYF. In nucleotides, the CDR3 is TGTGCCAGCAGCTCCACAGGGTTCCCCTACGAGCAGTACTTC.

The V gene is TRBV4-1, the J gene TRBJ2-5, with D tentatively TRBD2 (5 bases). Trimming took 0 bases from V and 5 from J, leaving 16 bases between them. From germline, CDR1 is MGHRA and CDR2 YSYEKL. This CDR3 region has 16 residues. CDR3 DNA sequence: TGCGCCAGCAGCCAAGATCCGCCCGGGAATTACGAGACCCAGTACTTC. It is translated as CASSQDPPGNYETQYF.